The 12 T cell receptor beta chains below were found in one sample sequenced in a study of blood T cell repertoires in COVID-19. Some clones are missing from TCRdb's copy, which holds only in-frame ones; the method was immunoSEQ multiplex PCR. The table has about 430,000 clones, roughly 89% seen once; the top ten hold 0.8% to 1%. The sequencing input was peripheral blood. The receptors were gathered from a man younger than 30 with COVID-19, enrolled during active disease.

The chain links TRBV4-1 to TRBJ2-1; 9 nucleotides agree with TRBD2. Germline values: CDR1 MGHRA, CDR2 YSYEKL. The length of the CDR3 is 16 residues. V lost 1 base and J lost 5; bases outside the gene matches: 6. CDR3 loop: CASSQGIAGAHNEQFF. CDR3 nucleotides: TGCGCCAGCAGCCAAGGGATAGCGGGAGCCCACAATGAGCAGTTCTTC.

The chain is built from TRBV18 and TRBJ2-5, with TRBD2 identical over 10 bases. Germline lookup yields CDR1 KGHSH and CDR2 LQKENI. CDR3 length: 15 residues. The ends lost 3 bases at V and 3 bases at J; junction bases unmatched: 4. Written as DNA, the CDR3 is TGTGCCAGCTCACCTCAGGGACTAGCGAAAGAGACCCAGTACTTC. Its protein product is CASSPQGLAKETQYF.

The chain joins TRBV6-6 to TRBJ2-7; a weak D match, TRBD1 (5 bases). This CDR3 comprises 12 residues. V was clipped by 4 bases and J by 4 bases, with 8 bases between them. The germline V gene has CDR1 MNHNY and CDR2 SVGAGI (reference sequence). DNA for the CDR3: TGTGCCAGCAGTTCCGACAGATACGAGCAGTACTTC. This encodes CASSSDRYEQYF.

This chain links TRBV5-6 with TRBJ2-2, with D tentatively TRBD2 (5 bases). Germline V lookup: CDR1 SGHDT, CDR2 YYEEEE. The CDR3 covers 14 residues. Trimming removed 4 bases at V and 4 bases at J, with 11 bases between. CDR3 loop: CASSRRGATGELFF. CDR3 bases: TGTGCCAGCAGCCGACGGGGTGCCACCGGGGAGCTGTTTTTT.

The genes are TRBV3-1 (or the pseudogene TRBV3-2) and TRBJ2-5; maybe TRBD2 (5 bases). This CDR3 comprises 13 residues. CDR1 and CDR2 (germline): LGHDT, YNNKEL (reference sequence). The V gene lost 3 bases and the J gene lost 10 bases, with 15 bases spanning the gap. As DNA, the CDR3 is TGTGCCAGCAGCCAGAAAGCGGCCCTCGGCCAGTACTTC. It yields the protein CASSQKAALGQYF.

Only one count was recorded for this clone. V is TRBV4-2 and J is TRBJ2-7; TRBD2 matches 8 bases. CDR3 length: 14 residues. The germline gives CDR1 LGHNA, CDR2 YNFKEQ. The V segment lost 2 bases and the J segment 2 bases; nucleotides outside the gene matches: 2. CDR3 sequence (DNA): TGTGCCAGCAGCCAATTCGGGGGGGCCTACGAGCAGTACTTC. Its translation: CASSQFGGAYEQYF.

The rearrangement links TRBV7-6 to TRBJ1-2; TRBD1 matches at 8 bases. The junction had 9 bases not matched to a gene; V was cut back by 4 bases and J by 8 bases. Germline V gene sequence: CDR1 SGHVS, CDR2 FNYEAQ. This CDR3 is 14 amino acids long. CDR3 nucleotide sequence: TGTGCCAGCAGCTCTCAGGGGGCACCCGGAGGCTACACCTTC. Amino acids: CASSSQGAPGGYTF.

V usage is TRBV10-1 and J usage is TRBJ2-7; D possibly corresponds to TRBD1 (6 bases). The V gene's germline CDR1 is WNHNN and CDR2 SYGVQD (reference sequence). V lost 3 bases, J lost 1 base, and 10 bases lay in between. CDR3 size: 14 residues. The CDR3 region is CASSDLQGSYEQYF. The CDR3 DNA reads as TGCGCCAGCAGTGACCTACAGGGTTCCTACGAGCAGTACTTC.

This chain uses TRBV11-2 with TRBJ2-7; 7 nucleotides align to TRBD1. Germline values: CDR1 SGHAT, CDR2 FQNNGV. J gave up 7 bases and V 2 bases, and 11 bases lay outside the gene matches. The length of the CDR3 is 15 residues. The CDR3 protein is CASSLTDRTFREQYF. The CDR3 region has the DNA TGTGCCAGCAGCTTAACGGACAGGACCTTTAGGGAGCAGTACTTC. Full variable domain (remainder filled in from reference TRBV11-2 and TRBJ2-7): EAGVAQSPRYKIIEKRQSVAFWCNPISGHATLYWYQQILGQGPKLLIQFQNNGVVDDSQLPKDRFSAERLKGVDSTLKIQPAKLEDSAVYLCASSLTDRTFREQYFGPGTRLTVT.

This chain connects TRBV2 to TRBJ2-1, with TRBD2 as a possible D gene (5 bases). Between the trimmed V and J ends, which lost 8 bases and 12 bases, there was a span of 11 bases. This CDR3 region has 10 residues. CDR1 and CDR2 (germline): SNHLY, FYNNEI. The CDR3 is CASEAGGQFF. For the CDR3, the DNA is TGTGCCAGCGAGGCAGGAGGGCAGTTCTTC.

CDR3 DNA: TGTGCCAGCAGCCCCCGACCGGGAATGCTCTACGAGCAGTACTTC. Amino acids: CASSPRPGMLYEQYF. V usage is TRBV7-8 and J usage is TRBJ2-7; possibly TRBD2 for D (5 bases). Germline assignment: CDR1 SGHVS and CDR2 FQNEAQ. The CDR3 extends over 15 amino acids. Trimming stripped 5 bases from V and 3 bases from J, with 17 bases between.

The V gene is TRBV9, the J gene TRBJ2-7; weak D call: TRBD2 (6 bases). This CDR3 region has 15 residues. Germline values: CDR1 SGDLS, CDR2 YYNGEE. V lost 3 bases, J lost 3 bases, and 16 bases lay in between. The CDR3 DNA follows: TGTGCCAGCAGCGGGAGGGACGTACCCGACTACGAGCAGTACTTC. It translates to CASSGRDVPDYEQYF.